These 15 T cell receptor beta chains originate from one sample sequenced in a study of radiation and T cells in renal cell carcinoma. Some clones are missing from TCRdb's copy, which holds only in-frame ones; the method was immunoSEQ multiplex PCR. The sample has 15,000 to 20,000 clones; about 54% are singletons. The sample's treatment: 15 Gy SBRT to primary tumor, nephrectomy 4 weeks later. The sequences come from tumor tissue, collected from a patient whose treatment included radiotherapy and nephrectomy. The receptors here all came from a man aged 45-65 years with renal cell carcinoma.

The chain employs TRBV2 and TRBJ2-4, with D unclear. V was trimmed by 2 bases and J by 0 bases, leaving 5 bases between them. This CDR3 is built from 14 residues. The V gene's germline CDR1 is SNHLY and CDR2 FYNNEI. The CDR3 loop reads CASSEQLAKNIQYF. CDR3 nucleotide sequence: TGTGCCAGCAGTGAACAGTTAGCCAAAAACATTCAGTACTTC. The variable domain in full, with the rest retrieved from reference TRBV2 and TRBJ2-4, is EPEVTQTPSHQVTQMGQEVILRCVPISNHLYFYWYRQILGQKVEFLVSFYNNEISEKSEIFDDQFSVERPDGSNFTLKIRSTKLEDSAMYFCASSEQLAKNIQYFGAGTRLSVL.

The chain links TRBV5-1 to TRBJ2-5, with 7 bases that match TRBD1. V was clipped by 3 bases and J by 1 base; unmatched bases: 3. CDR1 and CDR2 from the germline V gene are SGHRS and YFSETQ. The CDR3 is 14 residues long. The CDR3 reads CASSSGQVQETQYF. The CDR3 region has the DNA TGCGCCAGCAGCTCTGGACAGGTCCAAGAGACCCAGTACTTC.

This sequence joins TRBV5-6 and TRBJ1-2; D may be TRBD1 (6 bases). V lost 0 bases and J lost 4, with 10 bases in between. CDR3 length: 14 amino acids. From germline, CDR1 is SGHDT and CDR2 YYEEEE. Here the CDR3 DNA reads TGTGCCAGCAGCTTGGATTACAGGGCCTATGGCTACACCTTC. Translated, it gives CASSLDYRAYGYTF. Based on the CDR3 plus reference TRBV5-6 and TRBJ1-2, the full variable domain is DAGVTQSPTHLIKTRGQQVTLRCSPKSGHDTVSWYQQALGQGPQFIFQYYEEEERQRGNFPDRFSGHQFPNYSSELNVNALLLGDSALYLCASSLDYRAYGYTFGSGTRLTVV.

The chain employs TRBV28 and TRBJ1-1; D is possibly TRBD1 (5 bases). CDR3 size: 14 residues. V lost 6 bases to trimming and J lost 1 base, with 12 bases between them. CDR1 MDHEN and CDR2 SYDVKM come from the germline V gene. Here the CDR3 reads CASRILGGNTEAFF. The CDR3, as DNA: TGTGCCAGCAGGATTCTCGGGGGGAACACTGAAGCTTTCTTT.

The CDR3 DNA sequence: TGTGCCAGCAGCTTGGTGGACAGGGAAGACTATGGCTACACCTTC. It encodes CASSLVDREDYGYTF. The chain recombines TRBV5-4 with TRBJ1-2; 8 bases match TRBD1. V lost 0 bases to trimming and J lost 3 bases; unmatched junction nucleotides: 4. The CDR3 has 15 amino acids. Germline CDR1 SGHNT, CDR2 YYREEE (reference sequence).

The chain has TRBV6-6 and TRBJ2-1, with D tentatively TRBD2 (5 bases). Germline CDR1 is MNHNY and CDR2 is SVGAGI (reference sequence). The CDR3 extends over 13 amino acids. V lost 3 bases, J lost 9 bases, and 12 bases lay in between. The CDR3 region has the DNA TGTGCCAGCAGTTATGAAGTGGGGAGTGAGCAGTTCTTC. It translates to CASSYEVGSEQFF.

The V call is TRBV30, the J call TRBJ1-1, with D possibly TRBD1 on 6 matching bases. The CDR3 is 15 amino acids. Germline CDR1 and CDR2: GTSNPN and SVGIG (reference sequence). The V end was cut by 0 bases, the J end by 6 bases, with 17 bases between. The CDR3 reads CAWSVFGGLWAEAFF. CDR3 sequence (DNA): TGTGCCTGGAGTGTATTTGGGGGCCTTTGGGCTGAAGCTTTCTTT.

The V gene is TRBV11-2, the J gene TRBJ1-6, with unresolved D. V shed 2 bases and J shed 0 bases, with 8 bases lying between them. Germline values: CDR1 SGHAT, CDR2 FQNNGV. This CDR3 has 16 residues. DNA of the CDR3: TGTGCCAGCAGCTTAAAGCCGGGCTCCTATAATTCACCCCTCCACTTT. It yields the protein CASSLKPGSYNSPLHF. The full variable domain, rest sourced from reference TRBV11-2 and TRBJ1-6, is EAGVAQSPRYKIIEKRQSVAFWCNPISGHATLYWYQQILGQGPKLLIQFQNNGVVDDSQLPKDRFSAERLKGVDSTLKIQPAKLEDSAVYLCASSLKPGSYNSPLHFGNGTRLTVT.

This clone appeared a single time. The rearrangement joins TRBV12-5 to TRBJ1-1; TRBD1 is a possible D gene (6 bases). Germline V CDR1 and CDR2: LGHNT, FRNRAP. The V end lost 7 bases, the J end lost 0 bases, and 15 bases lay between the germline ends. The CDR3 runs to 15 residues. CDR3 sequence (DNA): TGTGCTAGTGCCACCGGGGGGGCACTGAACACTGAAGCTTTCTTT. Translating it yields CASATGGALNTEAFF. The full variable domain, its missing parts supplied by reference TRBV12-5 and TRBJ1-1, is DARVTQTPRHKVTEMGQEVTMRCQPILGHNTVFWYRQTMMQGLELLAYFRNRAPLDDSGMPKDRFSAEMPDATLATLKIQPSEPRDSAVYFCASATGGALNTEAFFGQGTRLTVV.

The chain has TRBV5-1 and TRBJ1-1; D gene ambiguous. The V end was cut by 4 bases, the J end by 1 base, with 17 bases between. Germline V gene lookup returns CDR1 SGHRS and CDR2 YFSETQ. CDR3 length: 16 amino acids. This chain's CDR3 is CASSPGERPSNTEAFF. The CDR3 nucleotides are TGCGCCAGCAGCCCCGGGGAGAGACCATCGAACACTGAAGCTTTCTTT.

The chain employs TRBV5-4 and TRBJ1-1; perhaps TRBD1 as D (5 bases). This CDR3 has 15 residues. Deletions cut 5 bases from V and 5 bases from J, with 19 bases between. Germline CDR1 is SGHNT and CDR2 is YYREEE (reference sequence). The CDR3 nucleotides are TGTGCCAGCAGACCGTCGGGGGGGACCCTAACTGAAGCTTTCTTT. As protein: CASRPSGGTLTEAFF.

V gene TRBV27 combines with J gene TRBJ1-1; D is unresolved. V lost 4 bases, J lost 2 bases, and 8 bases lay in between. This CDR3 comprises 13 residues. Per the germline V gene, CDR1 is MNHEY and CDR2 is SMNVEV (reference sequence). CDR3 protein: CASSYVLNTEAFF. CDR3 bases: TGTGCCAGCAGTTACGTACTTAACACTGAAGCTTTCTTT.

The V call is TRBV11-2, the J call TRBJ1-3; D uncertain. The V end lost 2 bases, the J end lost 8 bases, and 13 bases lay between the germline ends. Germline CDR1 reads SGHAT; CDR2 reads FQNNGV. This CDR3 is built from 14 residues. CDR3 sequence (DNA): TGTGCCAGCAGCTTATCCTCCCTTGGGCACACCATATATTTT. Residues: CASSLSSLGHTIYF.

DNA for the CDR3: TGTGCCAGCAGCCAGGGGGATGAGCAGTTCTTC. This gives the protein CASSQGDEQFF. This chain uses TRBV7-3 with TRBJ2-1, with 7 bases lining up with TRBD1. The V gene's germline CDR1 is SGHTA and CDR2 FQGTGA. This CDR3 region has 11 residues. V lost 5 bases to trimming and J lost 8 bases; unmatched junction nucleotides: 0.

In its sample, this clone was seen many times. The chain carries TRBV11-2 and TRBJ2-1; no reliable D call. Germline values: CDR1 SGHAT, CDR2 FQNNGV. There are 13 residues in the CDR3. The V end lost 0 bases, the J end lost 10 bases, and 10 bases lay between the germline ends. In DNA form, the CDR3 reads TGTGCCAGCAGCTTAGATATTATCGGCGAGCAGTTCTTC. Translating it yields CASSLDIIGEQFF.